This TCR beta chain was recovered during a study of OX40 agonist ivuxolimab in advanced cancers. The CDR3 totals 15 residues. J gave up 1 base and V 3 bases, and 3 bases lay outside the gene matches. Germline V gene sequence: CDR1 MNHNS, CDR2 SASEGT. General study points: Also showing low normalized T-cell clonal expansion were some of the nonresponders. CD8+ T cells (on average) carried more expanded clones than CD4+ T cells.

The table came from immunoSEQ multiplex PCR; TCRdb's copy has only in-frame clones and leaves some out. The table includes 75,000 to 100,000 clones, approximately 80% detected once. This clone has just one count. Its specificity is not known. The chain couples TRBV6-1 to TRBJ2-3, with 8 bases matching TRBD2. The clonotype originates from an adult with an advanced solid tumor such as melanoma, head and neck, liver or kidney cancer. The sample consisted of CD4+ or CD8+ T cells sorted from blood, taken in a trial of the OX40 agonist ivuxolimab. CDR3 sequence reads: CASSDLAGGTDTQYF. Written as DNA, the CDR3 is TGTGCCAGCAGTGATCTAGCGGGTGGCACAGATACGCAGTATTTT.